This T cell receptor (beta chain) was identified during a study of cytotoxic CD8 clonotypes in ibrutinib-treated CLL. Study results and limitations: Public clonotypes were seen rarely and were contracted or stable on treatment.

Regarding this clone: Its antigen remains unknown.

This CDR3 region has 15 residues. The V end was cut by 6 bases, the J end by 4 bases, with 17 bases between. The germline V gene encodes CDR1 MGHRA and CDR2 YSYEKL. Deep sequencing aimed at 1 in 200,000 to 1 in 1 million T cells' resolution. The method was immunoSEQ multiplex PCR; TCRdb's version includes in-frame clones alone and lacks a portion of them. Of around 40,000 clones listed, about 70% are singletons. This chain connects TRBV4-1 to TRBJ2-3; a possible D gene is TRBD2 (6 bases). This sequence was found in a human donor with chronic lymphocytic leukemia. The sequencing used PBMCs, collected at disease progression, from a patient treated with ibrutinib. CDR3 amino acids: CASSDILAPSDTQYF. CDR3 coding DNA: TGCGCCAGCAGTGACATACTAGCTCCATCAGATACGCAGTATTTT.